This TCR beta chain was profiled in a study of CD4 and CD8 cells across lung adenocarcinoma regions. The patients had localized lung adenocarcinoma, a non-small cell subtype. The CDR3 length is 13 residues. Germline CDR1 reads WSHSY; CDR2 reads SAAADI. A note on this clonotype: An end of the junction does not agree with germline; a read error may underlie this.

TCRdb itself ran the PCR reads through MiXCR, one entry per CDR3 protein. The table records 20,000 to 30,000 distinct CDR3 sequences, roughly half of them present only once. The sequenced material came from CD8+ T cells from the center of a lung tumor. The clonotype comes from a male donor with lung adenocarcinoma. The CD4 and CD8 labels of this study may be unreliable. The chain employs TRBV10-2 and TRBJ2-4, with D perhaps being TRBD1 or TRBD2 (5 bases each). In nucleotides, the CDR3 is TGCGCCTCGGGGCTGGGAGCCACAAACATTCAGTATTTC. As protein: CASGLGATNIQYF.